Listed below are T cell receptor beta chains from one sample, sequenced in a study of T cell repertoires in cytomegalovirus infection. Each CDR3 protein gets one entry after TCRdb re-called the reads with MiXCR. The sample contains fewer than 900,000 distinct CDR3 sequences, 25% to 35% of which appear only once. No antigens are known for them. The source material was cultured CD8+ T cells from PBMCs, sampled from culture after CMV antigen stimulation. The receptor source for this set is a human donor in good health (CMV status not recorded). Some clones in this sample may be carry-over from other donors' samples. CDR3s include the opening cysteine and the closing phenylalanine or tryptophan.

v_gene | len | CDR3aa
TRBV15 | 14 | CATSDGTRGNEQFF
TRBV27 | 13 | CASSLGQSGELFF
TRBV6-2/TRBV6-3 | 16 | CASSPGRESSYNEQFF
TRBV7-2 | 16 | CASSLRHPPYTDTQYF
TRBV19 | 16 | CASTLSWGVRTDTQYF
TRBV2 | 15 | CASSESGSSTDTQYF
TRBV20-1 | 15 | CSARDQESIGETQYF
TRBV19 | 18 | CASSPEAAGWSGANVLTF
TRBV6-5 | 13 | CASSYGGDNEQFF
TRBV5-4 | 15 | CASTGGGEGTDTQYF
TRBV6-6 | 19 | CASSYSTPVGGQGVQPQHF
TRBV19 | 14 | CASSPGTAAYEQYF
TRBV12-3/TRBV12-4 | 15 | CASSPGFISNQPQHF
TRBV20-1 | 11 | CSAQSDYEQYF
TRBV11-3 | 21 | CASSLDSVWQGGFSFNYGYTF
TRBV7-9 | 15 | CASSPWTGGGFGYTF
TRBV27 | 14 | CASGYPGLRYGYTF
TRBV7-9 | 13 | CASSLPPREKLFF
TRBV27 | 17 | CASSSLPGTYSSGTQYF
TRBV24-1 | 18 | CATSDSSGGTFIQETQYF
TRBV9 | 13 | CASSEGEEYGYTF